This TCR beta chain emerged from a study of T cell responses to AZD1222 COVID-19 vaccine. TCRdb keeps only in-frame clones here, not all; method: immunoSEQ multiplex PCR. The profile shows about 24,000 clones, about 86% of them singletons. J was trimmed by 7 bases and V by 5 bases; bases with no gene match: 16. Looked up from germline, CDR1 is SSHAT and CDR2 is FNYEAQ (reference sequence). The CDR3 extends over 17 amino acids. The clonotype originates from an adult who received the AZD1222 COVID-19 vaccine. V gene TRBV7-7 combines with J gene TRBJ2-1; 8 nucleotides align to TRBD2. The material was peripheral blood, obtained 28 days after the second AZD1222 dose. The CDR3 loop reads CASSQGQPGLGGNEQFF. The DNA for the CDR3 is TGTGCCAGCAGCCAGGGCCAACCGGGACTAGGGGGGAATGAGCAGTTCTTC. The whole variable domain, remainder taken from reference TRBV7-7 and TRBJ2-1, is GAGVSQSPRYKVTKRGQDVTLRCDPISSHATLYWYQQALGQGPEFLTYFNYEAQPDKSGLPSDRFSAERPEGSISTLTIQRTEQRDSAMYRCASSQGQPGLGGNEQFFGPGTRLTVL.